This TCR beta chain was documented in a study of T cell changes during pregnancy in multiple sclerosis (dated by TCRdb to between 2017 and 2020). For the wider study: In women with multiple sclerosis, the researchers looked at how the T cell repertoire shifted as pregnancy progressed.

As encoded in the germline V gene, CDR1 is LGHNA while CDR2 is YSLEER. The V and J ends are trimmed by 1 base and 3 bases, leaving 13 bases between them. The CDR3 runs 15 residues from the cysteine to the phenylalanine. The retained sequence is limited to the CDR3, 45 bases, with the frame set at the first base. The sample holds one count of this clone. Its specific antigen is unknown. No base quality values were provided; no much bigger clone lies one nucleotide off. The receptor library was made with the immunoSEQ multiplex PCR assay. TCRdb stores this immuneACCESS table with in-frame sequences only. Part of the clones is absent; in the studies checked, under half of the shortfall reflects unresolved V genes, and no reason is known for the rest. This sample gives 55,000 to 70,000 clones in total; roughly 90% of them show up just once. About 1.7% of the sample is held by the ten biggest clonotypes.

The chain employs TRBV4-3 and TRBJ2-7, and the D gene may be TRBD1, 5 bases matching. The sequenced sample was peripheral blood, obtained after pregnancy. The sequence was collected from a female donor with multiple sclerosis, enrolled in a pregnancy study. The CDR3 region reads CASSQGYPGFYEQYF. The DNA is as follows: TGCGCCAGCAGCCAAGGGTATCCAGGGTTCTACGAGCAGTACTTC.